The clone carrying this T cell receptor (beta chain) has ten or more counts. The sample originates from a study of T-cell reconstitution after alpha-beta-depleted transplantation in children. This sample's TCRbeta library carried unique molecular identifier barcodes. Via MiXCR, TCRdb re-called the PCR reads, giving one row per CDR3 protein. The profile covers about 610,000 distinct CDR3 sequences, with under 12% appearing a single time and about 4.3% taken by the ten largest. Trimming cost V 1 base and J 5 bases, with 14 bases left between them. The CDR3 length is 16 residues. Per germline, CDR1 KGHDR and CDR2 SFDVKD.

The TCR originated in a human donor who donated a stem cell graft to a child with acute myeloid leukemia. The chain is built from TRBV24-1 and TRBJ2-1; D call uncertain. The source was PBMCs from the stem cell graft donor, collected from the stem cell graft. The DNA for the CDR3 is TGTGCCACCAGTGATTTCGGCAGCGTAAGTGACAATGAGCAGTTCTTC. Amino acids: CATSDFGSVSDNEQFF.